Included here is one TCR beta chain sequence, with context. The target of this receptor is not known. No much larger clone exists at a distance of one base, and base qualities are not known. The cohort consisted of 650 to 700 healthy bone marrow donors. Cohort members were all nominally healthy when sampled, although unrecorded immune exposures were likely present. The donor was CMV seropositive and was included in the group of 250 to 300 seropositive cohort members. Every donor gave a peripheral blood sample, and the peripheral blood mononuclear cells from that sample were used for TCR beta sequencing. Genomic DNA extraction from the blood cell samples was performed with the Qiagen DNeasy Blood Extraction Kit. The protocol used for the library was the immunoSEQ multiplex PCR assay. A mixture of 60 forward primers for TCR Vbeta segments and 13 reverse primers for TCR Jbeta segments was used in the multiplex PCR. A multiplex PCR assay on genomic DNA amplified the CDR3 region of rearranged TCR beta genes. Amplified TCR beta libraries were sequenced as 87-base-pair reads on the Illumina HiSeq System. As for how the authors treated the data: A later analysis tallied about 77 million unique TCR beta chains across the 666 repertoires, and approximately 12 million of those chains were shared by two or more donors. To remove PCR and sequencing errors, raw reads were error-corrected and collapsed into unique sequences using a nearest-neighbor algorithm that merged closely related sequences. To assign V, D and J gene segments, CDR3 sequences were aligned to IMGT reference sequences. For a sequence to be retained, a match of at least six nucleotides was required to both a V gene segment and a J gene segment. Rearrangements were called productive when the CDR3 lacked stop codons and stayed in frame with V and J; all others were non-productive. Following IMGT convention, CDR3 was defined as the stretch from the second conserved V-encoded cysteine up to the conserved J-encoded phenylalanine. Sequences without an unambiguous match to a single V gene segment were excluded from the earlier analysis of several hundred of the donors. An earlier analysis of under 750 of the donors called V segments functional above 56.7% productive rearrangements and segregating when the between-donor standard deviation exceeded 5%. A statistical classification framework was built for diagnosing cytomegalovirus status from the catalog of TCR beta chain sequences. In a later analysis, TCR nucleotide sequences were compared against IMGT/GENE-DB human TR gene sequences so that V and J genes could be assigned. A later analysis assigned CDR3 sequences and most-parsimonious VDJ recombination scenarios with the TCRdist pipeline. In a later analysis, each TCR beta chain was defined by its CDR3 amino acid sequence together with its V-gene family, and reads lacking a unique V-gene family were excluded. To address suspected cross-contamination and a sequencing artifact, a later analysis removed several hundred highly shared, low-generation-probability nucleotide sequences. A later analysis calculated a clonal expansion index for each public chain from normalized within-repertoire ranks of inferred template counts. In a later analysis, generation probabilities were computed with a VDJ recombination model fitted to out-of-frame rearrangements, and the resulting probabilities were checked against IGoR. In a later analysis, hypergeometric tests were used to score TCR-TCR, TCR-HLA and TCR-CMV co-occurrence, with a repertoire-size bias correction applied to TCR pairs. To estimate false discovery rates, a later analysis permuted the HLA or CMV assignments 20 times. In a later analysis, co-occurring TCRs were grouped using DBSCAN, with TCRdist sequence similarity added in when clustering inside HLA-allele-positive subsets. Repertoires with fewer than 30,000 or more than 120,000 public chains were left out of co-occurrence clustering, as were a handful of repertoires with anomalous nucleotide sharing. Here the immuneACCESS table is served through TCRdb, limited to in-frame sequences with V and J called. Missing clones are a known gap in these copies; in checked studies unresolved V genes cover under half, and the rest lacks a known reason. The D gene and trimming were derived from the DNA, and the V and J assignments and clone size from that table. For this sample the table gives some 110,000 clones, of which 77% were detected only once. Of the sample, about 13% falls within the top ten clones.

These data are taken from a study of cytomegalovirus exposure and HLA in healthy donors (dated by TCRdb to the late 2010s). Study-wide context: An earlier analysis of 587 of the donors reported roughly 300 Gb of sequence data and 117 million unique TCR beta sequences obtained from about 170 million T cells. Roughly 300 gigabases of sequencing data and approximately 93 million unique TCR sequences were included in an early release covering over 600 HLA-typed donors. Among the 398 genotyped donors, 75% to 90% belonged to the genetic ancestry cluster associated with self-reported Caucasian donors. The study was designed to test whether signatures of past pathogen exposure could be identified by cataloging public T cell receptors. The study profiled the T cell repertoires of hundreds of subjects by immunosequencing and related them to cytomegalovirus serostatus. A separate validation cohort of over 95 different subjects was used in addition to the 666-subject first cohort. High-throughput TCR immunosequencing, statistical association of individual TCRs with disease status, and machine learning were combined to predict cytomegalovirus infection status. To study patterns of TCR occurrence, a later analysis re-analyzed previously published TCR beta repertoires from 700 or so donors and added high-resolution HLA genotyping. In the later analysis, no new phenotypic data were used to find candidate immune exposures; instead, reliance was placed on TCR beta sequences and their occurrence across donors. To decide whether each TCR beta V gene segment behaved as functional or pseudogenic, an earlier analysis of over 500 of the donors relied on high-throughput TCR beta sequencing. Donor age, sex, ethnicity and CMV serostatus were collected together with the repertoire data. A later genetic analysis took genome-wide SNP genotypes for about 65% of the 666 donors and used that subset as a discovery cohort. All discovery cohort repertoires had been generated using a single sequencing platform. Class I and class II HLA loci were covered by the typing at four-digit resolution. Typing coverage varied by locus: about 620-630 donors for A, B, C, DRB1 and DQB1; roughly 510 for DQA1; about 600 for DPA1; around 490 for DPB1. Several DR-DQ haplotypes were handled as single units for association and clustering because linkage in the cohort was strong. Among about 390 genotyped donors of the cohort, an average of about 240,000 unique TCR beta nucleotide sequences were sequenced per donor, roughly 20% of them non-productive. The full study reports these points: Because some donors lacked HLA typing at each locus, the association tests relied only on the typed subset. Assigning TCR associations to individual alleles was difficult when HLA alleles, especially DR and DQ, strongly co-occurred. The study listed 150 to 200 TCR beta chains as associated with cytomegalovirus. In an earlier analysis of 500 to 650 of the donors, most TCR beta V segments appeared in productive rearrangements about 87% or about 30% of the time, broadly matching IMGT annotations. Presence/absence analyses assumed roughly uniform sequencing depth across donors, an assumption that may not hold. A further reported finding was that TCR beta sequences accurately predicted the HLA-A and HLA-B alleles for most subjects in the first cohort. V-gene and J-gene trimming of TCR beta chains was associated with a missense DCLRE1C variant in a later genetic analysis, and the association was replicated in an independent cohort. A cluster of highly shared sequence variants was judged likely to represent a technical artifact of the sequencing pipeline. The authors suggested that the approach could potentially be extended to other disease states and immunological phenotypes. Only TCR beta chains were sequenced in this cohort, and the absence of alpha or paired-chain data limited detectable features. Specific HLA alleles were associated with about 17,000 TCR beta sequences at a false discovery rate of 0.05 in a later analysis. Three of the identified cytomegalovirus-associated TCR beta chains were confirmed in vitro to be specific for cytomegalovirus antigens. The earlier analysis of around 600 of the donors excluded some 15 rarely observed V segments, including chromosome 9 orphons, because counts were too low. In a later analysis, HLA-associated TCR beta chains showed more clonal expansion and lower generation probabilities than non-associated chains that were equally common. Correlated functional status among segregating V segments might reflect linkage disequilibrium, but an unknown experimental factor could not be ruled out. For the cohort, immune exposure information was limited to CMV serostatus. According to a later analysis, parvovirus B19, influenza, CMV and Epstein-Barr virus appeared linked to several top co-occurrence clusters. The classifier was reported to diagnose cytomegalovirus status with high specificity and sensitivity in both the original and validation cohorts. While some public TCRs were present in many individuals, most TCR sequences turned up only very rarely across donors. A later analysis found that TCR association rates varied across HLA loci, with DRB1 alleles showing the most associated TCRs and HLA-C alleles the fewest. According to a later analysis, most CMV-associated TCR beta chains appeared to be HLA-restricted, and the HLA associations seemed to be driven largely by CMV exposure. According to a later genetic analysis, donors in an Asian-associated ancestry cluster had fewer N-insertions in productive TCRs than the approximately 630-donor mean. Some IMGT-functional V segments, including TRBV6-2 and TRBV6-3, could not be told apart with the 87-base-pair reads, so those segments were excluded.

The junction shows trimming of 7 bases on V and 0 bases on J, plus 18 bases between the germline ends. From cysteine to phenylalanine, the CDR3 is 16 amino acids long. The DNA shown is the 48-base CDR3, in frame from base 1. As encoded in the germline V gene (reference sequence), CDR1 is MNHNY while CDR2 is SVGAGI. The source material was PBMCs. The receptor was isolated from a woman aged 40 to 50 in good health and CMV-seropositive. The chain was built from TRBV6-6 and TRBJ1-1, and TRBD1 may be the D gene, going by 6 matching bases. The nucleotides are TGTGCCAGCACGGGCTGGGGGCAGACAATGAACACTGAAGCTTTCTTT. Translated, this is CASTGWGQTMNTEAFF.